The clone carrying this TCR beta chain has only one observation. Its antigen is still unknown. Sequence data for DNA of cultured CD4+ T cells were generated by the Oncomine TCR Beta short-read assay. After culture, CD4+ T cells served as the source for genomic DNA extraction. MiXCR was run by TCRdb on the PCR reads, yielding one entry per CDR3 protein. Of around 21,000 distinct CDR3 sequences in the sample, 52% were seen once. Treatment meaning: roughly 11-day PBMC culture with coronavirus spike peptide pools or control peptides (ViraFEST assay). Germline-derived CDR1 and CDR2 are SQVTM and ANQGSEA. With 8 bases clipped from V and 5 bases from J, the junction kept 12 bases outside the gene matches. The CDR3 consists of 14 residues. These data come from a study of vaccination and CD4 T cells after COVID-19. Background on the study: Stimulation of cells relied on overlapping spike peptides derived from SARS-CoV-2, HCoV-NL63, HCoV-OC43 and HCoV-229E.

This receptor was taken from a human donor who had recovered from COVID-19. Sequenced input: CD4+ T cells from blood, cultured in vitro. The chain is built from TRBV29-1 and TRBJ2-1; 7 bases fit TRBD1. CDR3 coding DNA: TGCAGCCATGACAGGGCGGTAGCAGACAATGAGCAGTTCTTC. Amino acids: CSHDRAVADNEQFF.